This TCR beta chain came from a study of shared clonotypes between healthy human individuals. Regarding the study as a whole: Compared with clonotypes that all four donors shared, non-shared clonotypes had lower generation probabilities. The diversity represented, both genetic and in exposure history, was limited by few donors.

The protocol was immunoSEQ multiplex PCR, while the TCRdb copy is restricted to in-frame clones and leaves out a portion. The sample gives roughly 2 million clones, approximately 95% of which show up once; 0.1% to 0.15% is in the top ten. CDR1 SNHLY and CDR2 FYNNEI come from the germline V gene. The ends were cut back, 1 base at V and 2 bases at J, with 5 bases in the middle. This CDR3 has 13 residues. This clone was detected only once. The antigen is not known. This CDR3 is also generated by other DNA sequences in the sample. Healthy HIV-negative adults without recent acute infections or vaccinations served as donors. Splitting of CD4+ cells produced CD45RA+ naive and CD45RA-negative memory subsets.

Sequences were obtained from naive CD4+ T cells sorted from blood. Subset: CD45RA+ positively selected. This TCR was recovered from a man aged 18 to 30 in good health. This sequence joins TRBV2 and TRBJ1-2; TRBD1 might be the D (5 bases). The CDR3 loop reads CASSEGGNYGYTF. DNA for the CDR3: TGTGCCAGCAGTGAAGGGGGGAACTATGGCTACACCTTC.